Sequencing of this TCR beta chain was carried out in a study of immune characterization of retroperitoneal liposarcoma. This CDR3 contains 16 residues. Germline CDR1 is SEHNR and CDR2 is FQNEAQ (reference sequence). Trimming removed 5 bases at V and 4 bases at J, with 19 bases between. TCRdb fed the PCR reads into MiXCR, producing one record per CDR3 protein. The sample contains 10,000 or so distinct CDR3 sequences, 25% to 35% of which appear only once. This clonotype was recorded at least ten times. Sequenced sample: tumor tissue. This receptor was identified in a male donor with retroperitoneal liposarcoma. The genes are TRBV7-9 and TRBJ2-3; D is perhaps TRBD1 (5 bases). The CDR3 loop is CASSSTRAPRADTQYF. CDR3 coding DNA: TGTGCCAGCAGCAGTACCAGGGCTCCCCGGGCAGATACGCAGTATTTT.